Listed below are T cell receptor beta chains from one sample, sequenced in a study of T cell changes during pregnancy in multiple sclerosis. Generated by immunoSEQ multiplex PCR, the TCRdb table keeps only in-frame clones and is missing some. In the table there are tens of thousands of clones, less than 90% of which are singletons. The input for sequencing was peripheral blood, taken before pregnancy. The receptors come from a female donor with multiple sclerosis, enrolled in a pregnancy study. Each CDR3 is given with its conserved first and last residue. Each record gives: V gene, D gene, clone size, CDR3 length, J gene, CDR3 DNA, CDR3 protein. A D gene is named only where the DNA matches it firmly. Some rows mark clone size as missing; the rest say once, few, many or name a class of expanded clone.

V: TRBV6-5; D: .; size: .; length: 14; J: TRBJ1-2; DNA: TGTGCCAGCAGTTCCCCCCAGGGTAACTATGGCTACACCTTC; CDR3: CASSSPQGNYGYTF
V: TRBV7-9; D: TRBD1; size: .; length: 14; J: TRBJ2-7; DNA: TGTGCCAGCAGCAGGGGACAGGGGGTCGACGAGCAGTACTTC; CDR3: CASSRGQGVDEQYF
V: TRBV6-1; D: .; size: .; length: 13; J: TRBJ1-2; DNA: TGTGCCAGCAGTCTCCACGGGGACTATGGCTACACCTTC; CDR3: CASSLHGDYGYTF
V: TRBV19; D: TRBD1; size: .; length: 15; J: TRBJ1-2; DNA: TGTGCCAGTAGTTCTCGGACAGGGGGCGCGTATGGCTACACCTTC; CDR3: CASSSRTGGAYGYTF
V: TRBV7-9; D: .; size: .; length: 12; J: TRBJ1-1; DNA: TGTGCCAGCAGGTCCGTGAACACTGAAGCTTTCTTT; CDR3: CASRSVNTEAFF
V: TRBV27; D: TRBD1; size: .; length: 15; J: TRBJ2-7; DNA: TGTGCCAGCAGTTTCTTGGGGACAGGGGGTTACGAGCAGTACTTC; CDR3: CASSFLGTGGYEQYF
V: TRBV7-9; D: TRBD1; size: .; length: 15; J: TRBJ1-1; DNA: TGTGCCAGCAGCCCATGGACAGGGCTAAACACTGAAGCTTTCTTT; CDR3: CASSPWTGLNTEAFF
V: TRBV18; D: TRBD2; size: .; length: 15; J: TRBJ2-1; DNA: TGTGCCAGCTCACCACTTAGCGGGAGTCGAAATGAGCAGTTCTTC; CDR3: CASSPLSGSRNEQFF
V: TRBV7-9; D: .; size: .; length: 14; J: TRBJ1-4; DNA: TGTGCCAGCAGCTTAACGGGGTCTAATGAAAAACTGTTTTTT; CDR3: CASSLTGSNEKLFF
V: TRBV10-2; D: TRBD1; size: .; length: 15; J: TRBJ1-6; DNA: TGCGCCAGCAGAGGAGGGACAGGGAGTAATTCACCCCTCCACTTT; CDR3: CASRGGTGSNSPLHF
V: TRBV7-3; D: TRBD2; size: .; length: 16; J: TRBJ2-5; DNA: TGTGCCAGCATCTTCAGACTAGCGGGGGGCAAAGAGACCCAGTACTTC; CDR3: CASIFRLAGGKETQYF
V: TRBV7-8; D: TRBD1; size: .; length: 16; J: TRBJ1-1; DNA: TGTGCCAGCAGGTCTACAGGGGACTGGGTTAACACTGAAGCTTTCTTT; CDR3: CASRSTGDWVNTEAFF
V: TRBV5-5; D: .; size: once; length: 12; J: TRBJ1-1; DNA: TGTGCCAGCAGCTTGGATGGCTCTGAAGCTTTCTTT; CDR3: CASSLDGSEAFF
V: TRBV7-2; D: TRBD2; size: .; length: 16; J: TRBJ2-3; DNA: TGTGCCAGCAGCTTAGCGTCCCTAGCGGGAACAGATACGCAGTATTTT; CDR3: CASSLASLAGTDTQYF
V: TRBV28; D: TRBD1; size: .; length: 16; J: TRBJ2-5; DNA: TGTGCCAGCAGGTTCTCCGGGACAGGGGTTTCGGAGACCCAGTACTTC; CDR3: CASRFSGTGVSETQYF
V: TRBV9; D: TRBD2; size: .; length: 16; J: TRBJ2-1; DNA: TGTGCCAGCAGCGTAGCTGGCGCGGGAGTAAGCAATGAGCAGTTCTTC; CDR3: CASSVAGAGVSNEQFF
V: TRBV11-1; D: .; size: .; length: 13; J: TRBJ2-3; DNA: TGTGCCAGCAGCTTTAAGGGGGGGGATACGCAGTATTTT; CDR3: CASSFKGGDTQYF
V: TRBV7-9; D: TRBD1; size: .; length: 15; J: TRBJ2-7; DNA: TGTGCCAGCAGCCCCCCGGACAGGGGGCAGAGTGAGCAGTACTTC; CDR3: CASSPPDRGQSEQYF
V: TRBV6-5; D: TRBD1; size: .; length: 15; J: TRBJ1-5; DNA: TGTGCCAGCAGGAGACAGGGTCAGAGCAATCAGCCCCAGCATTTT; CDR3: CASRRQGQSNQPQHF
V: TRBV5-6; D: .; size: .; length: 12; J: TRBJ2-1; DNA: TGTGCCAGCAGCTTGCAGGGGACACCGCAGTTCTTC; CDR3: CASSLQGTPQFF
V: TRBV14; D: .; size: .; length: 13; J: TRBJ1-5; DNA: TGTGCCAGCAGCGACAAGAGCAATCAGCCCCAGCATTTT; CDR3: CASSDKSNQPQHF
V: TRBV5-1; D: .; size: .; length: 15; J: TRBJ1-1; DNA: TGCGCCAGCAGCTTGTGGGCCAACGCAAACACTGAAGCTTTCTTT; CDR3: CASSLWANANTEAFF
V: TRBV7-6; D: TRBD1; size: .; length: 13; J: TRBJ1-2; DNA: TGTGCCAGCAGCCCCAGGGGGCGCGATGGCTACACCTTC; CDR3: CASSPRGRDGYTF
V: TRBV4-3; D: TRBD2; size: .; length: 16; J: TRBJ2-7; DNA: TGCGCCAGCAGCCAAGATCTCACTAGCGGGTACTACGAGCAGTACTTC; CDR3: CASSQDLTSGYYEQYF
V: TRBV7-9; D: .; size: few; length: 17; J: TRBJ1-2; DNA: TGTGCCAGCAGCTTAGGGTCAGCTTTACGAGGGGGAGATAGCTACACCTTC; CDR3: CASSLGSALRGGDSYTF
V: TRBV4-2; D: .; size: .; length: 11; J: TRBJ1-2; DNA: TGTGCCAGCAGCAGCCTGGATGGCTACACCTTC; CDR3: CASSSLDGYTF
V: TRBV7-2; D: .; size: once; length: 16; J: TRBJ2-3; DNA: TGTGCCAGCAGCTTAGAGGGCGGGACTAGCACAGATACGCAGTATTTT; CDR3: CASSLEGGTSTDTQYF
V: TRBV19; D: .; size: .; length: 14; J: TRBJ1-5; DNA: TGTGCCAGTAGTATAAAGACAGGAGATCAGCCCCAGCATTTT; CDR3: CASSIKTGDQPQHF
V: TRBV2; D: .; size: .; length: 15; J: TRBJ2-2; DNA: TGTGCCAGCAGGGTGGAAAGGGGGAACACCGGGGAGCTGTTTTTT; CDR3: CASRVERGNTGELFF